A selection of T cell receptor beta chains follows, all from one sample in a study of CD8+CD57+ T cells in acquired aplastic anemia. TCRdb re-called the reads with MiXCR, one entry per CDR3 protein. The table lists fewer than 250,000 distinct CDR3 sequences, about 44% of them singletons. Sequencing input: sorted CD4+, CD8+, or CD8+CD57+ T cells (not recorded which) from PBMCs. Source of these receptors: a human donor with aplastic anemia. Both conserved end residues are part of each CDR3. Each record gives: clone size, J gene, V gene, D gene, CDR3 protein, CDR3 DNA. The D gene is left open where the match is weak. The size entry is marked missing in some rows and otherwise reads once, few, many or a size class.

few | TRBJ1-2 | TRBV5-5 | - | CASSDANYGYTF | TGTGCCAGCAGCGACGCTAACTATGGCTACACCTTC
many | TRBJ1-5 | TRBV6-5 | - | CASRPYSNQPQHF | TGTGCCAGCAGACCCTATAGCAATCAGCCCCAGCATTTT
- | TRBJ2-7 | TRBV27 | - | CASSFSGSLGYEQYF | TGTGCCAGCAGTTTCTCGGGTAGTCTAGGATACGAGCAGTACTTC
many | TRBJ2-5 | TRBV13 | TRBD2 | CASRPGGLAGEETQYF | TGTGCCAGCAGACCGGGTGGGCTAGCGGGAGAAGAGACCCAGTACTTC
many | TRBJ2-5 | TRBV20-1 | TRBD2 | CSARDTKTSSGGETQYF | TGCAGTGCTAGAGACACAAAAACGTCTAGCGGGGGCGAGACCCAGTACTTC
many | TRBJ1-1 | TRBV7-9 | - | CASTPRVNRTEAFF | TGTGCCAGCACCCCGCGGGTAAATCGAACAGAAGCTTTCTTT
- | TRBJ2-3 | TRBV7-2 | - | CASSMNKDTQYF | TGTGCCAGCAGCATGAACAAAGATACGCAGTATTTC
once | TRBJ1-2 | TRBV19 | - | CASSSMTGIPGNYGYTF | TGTGCCAGTAGCTCAATGACAGGTATTCCAGGCAACTATGGCTACACCTTC
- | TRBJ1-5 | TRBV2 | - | CASSESRAQPQHF | TGTGCCAGCAGTGAATCTCGAGCTCAGCCCCAGCATTTT
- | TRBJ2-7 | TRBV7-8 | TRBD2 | CASSQAGGDFSYEQYF | TGCGCCAGCAGCCAAGCTGGGGGGGATTTCTCCTACGAGCAGTACTTC
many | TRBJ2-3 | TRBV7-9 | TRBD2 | CASSPPTSGGPDTQYF | TGTGCCAGCAGCCCGCCGACTAGCGGGGGACCAGATACGCAGTATTTT
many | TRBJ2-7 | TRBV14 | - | CASSLLRDSLPYEQYF | TGTGCCAGCAGCCTGCTCCGGGACTCCTTACCCTACGAGCAGTACTTC
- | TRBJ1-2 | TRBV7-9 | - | CASSLGGGNYGYTF | TGTGCCAGCAGCTTAGGTGGGGGTAACTATGGCTACACCTTC
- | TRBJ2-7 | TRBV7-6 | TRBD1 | CASSRPRDRLNKGDAYEQYF | TGTGCCAGCAGCCGCCCCCGGGACAGGCTAAACAAAGGGGATGCGTACGAGCAGTACTTC
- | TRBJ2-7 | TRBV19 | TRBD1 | CASSIQGTGGHEQYF | TGTGCCAGTAGTATACAAGGGACAGGGGGCCACGAGCAATACTTC
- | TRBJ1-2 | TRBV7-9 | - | CASSLGRVLAYGYTF | TGTGCCAGCAGCTTAGGGCGGGTTTTGGCCTATGGCTACACCTTC
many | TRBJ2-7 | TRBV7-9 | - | CASSLASSEQYF | TGTGCCAGCAGCTTAGCTTCCTCCGAGCAGTACTTC
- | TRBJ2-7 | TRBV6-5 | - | CASSSSQGVGEQYF | TGTGCCAGCAGTTCCTCACAGGGTGTAGGCGAGCAGTACTTC
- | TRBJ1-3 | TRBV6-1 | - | CASSARRGLSGNTIYF | TGTGCCAGCAGTGCGCGCCGGGGCCTCTCTGGAAACACCATATATTTT
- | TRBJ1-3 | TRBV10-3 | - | CASREAWTPGNTIYF | TGTGCCAGCAGGGAGGCCTGGACCCCTGGAAACACCATATATTTT
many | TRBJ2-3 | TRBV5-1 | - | CASSSDPPPDTQYF | TGCGCCAGCAGCTCGGACCCTCCTCCAGATACGCAGTATTTT
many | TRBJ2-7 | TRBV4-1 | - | CASSHRDGLYEQYF | TGCGCCAGCAGCCATCGGGACGGGCTCTACGAGCAGTACTTC
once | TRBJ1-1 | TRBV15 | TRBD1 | CATSREPGGHTEAFF | TGTGCCACCAGCAGAGAGCCAGGGGGGCACACTGAAGCTTTCTTT
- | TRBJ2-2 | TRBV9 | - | CASKQADTGELFF | TGCGCCAGCAAACAGGCGGACACCGGGGAGCTGTTTTTT
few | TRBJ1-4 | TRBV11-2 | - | CASSFLNRWNEKLFF | TGTGCCAGCAGCTTCCTGAACCGGTGGAATGAAAAACTGTTTTTT
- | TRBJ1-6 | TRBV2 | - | CATGVEGYNSPLHF | TGTGCCACGGGAGTGGAGGGCTATAATTCACCCCTCCACTTT
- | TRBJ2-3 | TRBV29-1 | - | CSGGRGPFQADTQYF | TGCAGCGGGGGGCGGGGACCCTTCCAAGCAGATACGCAGTATTTT
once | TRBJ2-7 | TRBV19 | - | CASSIDHRSYEQYF | TGTGCCAGTAGTATAGATCACAGGTCTTACGAGCAGTACTTC
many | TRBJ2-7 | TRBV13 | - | CASSLLSRLEQYF | TGTGCCAGCAGCTTATTGTCCAGGCTCGAGCAGTACTTC
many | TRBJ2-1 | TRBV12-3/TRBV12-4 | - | CASSFGDHNEQFF | TGTGCCAGCAGTTTTGGCGACCACAATGAGCAGTTCTTC
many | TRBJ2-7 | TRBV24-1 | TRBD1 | CATSEGDRSSYEQYF | TGTGCCACCAGTGAGGGGGACAGAAGCTCCTACGAGCAGTACTTC
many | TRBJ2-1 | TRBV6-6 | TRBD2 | CASSGGAQEQFF | TGTGCCAGTAGCGGGGGGGCCCAAGAGCAGTTCTTC
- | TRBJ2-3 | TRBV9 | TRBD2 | CASSPQTSGGTDTQYF | TGTGCCAGCAGTCCACAGACTAGCGGGGGGACAGATACGCAGTATTTT
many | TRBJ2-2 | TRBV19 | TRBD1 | CASSEDRGSAGELFF | TGTGCCAGTAGTGAAGACAGGGGGTCTGCCGGGGAGCTGTTTTTT
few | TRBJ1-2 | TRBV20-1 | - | CSARPLAGGYGYTF | TGCAGTGCTAGACCACTGGCAGGAGGGTATGGCTACACCTTC
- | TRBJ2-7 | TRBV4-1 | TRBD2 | CASSQYLADSYEQYF | TGCGCCAGCAGCCAATACCTAGCGGACTCCTACGAGCAGTACTTC
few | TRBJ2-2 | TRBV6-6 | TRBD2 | CASSYSSLAGGQWELFF | TGTGCCAGCAGTTACTCCTCCCTAGCGGGGGGGCAATGGGAGCTGTTTTTT
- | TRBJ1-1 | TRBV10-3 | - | CAILRGELAGTEAFF | TGTGCCATTTTAAGGGGGGAGCTAGCGGGCACTGAAGCTTTCTTT
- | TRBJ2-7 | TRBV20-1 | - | CSAIPVGYSYEQYF | TGCAGTGCGATCCCCGTGGGCTACTCCTACGAGCAGTACTTC
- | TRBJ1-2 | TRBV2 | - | CASNGPSGLGYGYTF | TGTGCCAGCAACGGGCCTAGCGGTTTAGGATATGGCTACACCTTC
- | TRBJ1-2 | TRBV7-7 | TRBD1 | CASSKGKGQGYGYTF | TGTGCCAGCAGCAAGGGCAAGGGACAGGGGTATGGCTACACCTTC
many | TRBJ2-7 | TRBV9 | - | CASSVDPGTSYEQYF | TGTGCCAGCAGCGTAGATCCAGGGACGTCCTACGAGCAGTACTTC
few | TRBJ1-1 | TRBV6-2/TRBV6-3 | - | CASSYTQGNTEAFF | TGTGCCAGCAGTTACACTCAGGGGAACACTGAAGCTTTCTTT
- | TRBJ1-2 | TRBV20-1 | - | CSAFDSATVLF | TGCAGTGCTTTCGACTCGGCGACAGTCCTCTTC
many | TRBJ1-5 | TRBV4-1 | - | CASSPLGGEYQPQHF | TGCGCCAGCAGCCCTCTGGGAGGAGAGTATCAGCCCCAGCATTTT
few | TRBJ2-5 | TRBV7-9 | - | CASSLAPKETQYF | TGTGCCAGCAGCTTAGCGCCCAAAGAGACCCAGTACTTC
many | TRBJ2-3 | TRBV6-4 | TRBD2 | CASSELAGDADTQYF | TGTGCCAGCAGTGAACTAGCGGGGGATGCAGATACGCAGTATTTT
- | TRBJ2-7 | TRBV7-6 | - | CASSLAWRDEQYF | TGTGCCAGCAGCTTAGCTTGGCGGGACGAGCAGTACTTC
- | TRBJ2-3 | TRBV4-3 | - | CASSQDPGVDTQYF | TGCGCCAGCAGCCAAGACCCAGGAGTAGATACGCAGTATTTT
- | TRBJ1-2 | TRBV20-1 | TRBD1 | CRAGTGDGYTF | TGCAGGGCCGGGACAGGGGATGGCTACACCTTC
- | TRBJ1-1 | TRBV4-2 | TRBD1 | CASSQAYRQGDTEAFF | TGTGCCAGCAGCCAAGCCTATCGACAGGGGGACACTGAAGCTTTCTTT
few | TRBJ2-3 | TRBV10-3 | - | CAIRGGQSTDTQYF | TGTGCCATCAGGGGGGGACAGAGCACAGATACGCAGTATTTT
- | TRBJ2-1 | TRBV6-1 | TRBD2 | CASSAGLAGFEQFF | TGTGCCAGCAGTGCCGGGTTAGCGGGGTTTGAGCAGTTCTTC
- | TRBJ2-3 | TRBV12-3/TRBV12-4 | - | CASSLSSGRSDTQYF | TGTGCCAGCAGTTTGTCTTCCGGGCGGAGTGATACGCAGTATTTT
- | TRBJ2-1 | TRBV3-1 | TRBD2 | CASSQDLAGRNEQFF | TGTGCCAGCAGCCAAGATCTAGCGGGAAGAAATGAGCAGTTCTTC
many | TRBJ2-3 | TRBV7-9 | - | CASSLDVTSTDTQYF | TGTGCCAGCAGCTTAGACGTGACTAGCACAGATACGCAGTATTTT
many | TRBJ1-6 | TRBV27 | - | CASSLESPLHF | TGTGCCAGCAGTTTGGAGTCACCCCTCCACTTT